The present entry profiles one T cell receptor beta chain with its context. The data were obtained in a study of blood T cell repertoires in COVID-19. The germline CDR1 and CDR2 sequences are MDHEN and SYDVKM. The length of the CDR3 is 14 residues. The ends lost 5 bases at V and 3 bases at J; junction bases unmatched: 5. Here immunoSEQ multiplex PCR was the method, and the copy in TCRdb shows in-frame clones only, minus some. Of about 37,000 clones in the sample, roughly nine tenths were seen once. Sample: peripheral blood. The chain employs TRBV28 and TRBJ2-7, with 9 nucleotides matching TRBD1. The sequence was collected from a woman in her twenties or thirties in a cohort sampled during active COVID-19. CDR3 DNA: TGTGCCAGCAGTGCCGGGACAGGGAGCTACGAGCAGTACTTC. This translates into CASSAGTGSYEQYF.